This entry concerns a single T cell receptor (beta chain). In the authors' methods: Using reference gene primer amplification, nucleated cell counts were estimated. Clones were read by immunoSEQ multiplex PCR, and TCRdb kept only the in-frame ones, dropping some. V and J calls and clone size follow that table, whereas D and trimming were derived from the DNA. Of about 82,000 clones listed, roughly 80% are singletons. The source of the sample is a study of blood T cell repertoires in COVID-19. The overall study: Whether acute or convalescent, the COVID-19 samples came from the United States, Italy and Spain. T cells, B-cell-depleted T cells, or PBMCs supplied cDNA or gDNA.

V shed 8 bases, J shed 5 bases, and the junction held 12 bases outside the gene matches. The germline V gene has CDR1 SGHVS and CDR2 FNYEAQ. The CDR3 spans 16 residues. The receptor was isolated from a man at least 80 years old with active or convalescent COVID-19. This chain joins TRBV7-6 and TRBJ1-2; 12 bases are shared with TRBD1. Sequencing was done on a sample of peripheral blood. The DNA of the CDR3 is TGTGCCAGCGGTATTGATCCGGGACAGGGGGCTTATGGCTACACCTTC. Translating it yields CASGIDPGQGAYGYTF.